Given below is one T cell receptor (beta chain) in context. Its antigen remains unidentified. The sample comes from a study of cytomegalovirus exposure and HLA in healthy donors. Study background: A data release that came early held around 85 million unique TCRs from HLA-typed donors.

This PCR relied on a set of 60 Vbeta primers and 13 Jbeta primers. Original processing notes: In a later analysis, 70 million to 80 million unique TCR beta chains included roughly 11 million shared by two or more donors. The method was immunoSEQ multiplex PCR; TCRdb's version includes in-frame clones alone and lacks a portion of them. Clone size and the V and J calls come from that table; the DNA yielded D and trimming. Of around 150,000 clones in the sample, roughly three quarters were seen once. This CDR3 has 13 amino acids. The V and J ends lost 0 bases and 5 bases respectively, with 7 bases between them. CDR1 and CDR2 from the germline V gene are LGHNA and YSLEER. Broader study findings: Later analysis placed DRB1 highest and HLA-C lowest in TCR association rates, which differed by HLA locus.

Sequencing used PBMCs. The chain combines TRBV4-3 with TRBJ1-2, with unresolved D. This receptor was obtained from a man aged 40-49 years in good health and CMV-seropositive. CDR3 protein: CASSQERMYGYTF. In DNA, the CDR3 is TGCGCCAGCAGCCAAGAGAGGATGTATGGCTACACCTTC.